The rows below give T cell receptor beta chains drawn from one sample of a study of T cells in Graves' hyperthyroidism and ophthalmopathy. TCRdb re-called the multiplex PCR reads through MiXCR, storing one row per CDR3 protein. There are about 740,000 distinct CDR3 sequences in the sample; roughly 15% occur only once, and roughly 10% lies in the top ten. Sequenced: blood. The receptors originated from a woman under 30 with Graves' hyperthyroidism. Both conserved end residues are part of each CDR3. D genes are given only for firm matches. Size tells how often a clone was seen (once, few, many) or the class of an expanded clone, and some rows leave it out.

d_gene	len	v_gene	abundance	j_gene	CDR3aa	CDR3nt
-	15	TRBV30	-	TRBJ2-1	CAWSVVGSSYNEQFF	TGTGCCTGGAGTGTGGTGGGTAGCTCCTACAATGAGCAGTTCTTC
TRBD1	12	TRBV13	many	TRBJ1-1	CASSFAQGAAFF	TGTGCCAGCAGCTTTGCACAGGGGGCGGCTTTCTTT
-	14	TRBV9	few	TRBJ2-1	CASSVGGGVGEQFF	TGTGCCAGCAGCGTGGGAGGGGGGGTTGGTGAGCAGTTCTTC
-	16	TRBV7-2	many	TRBJ2-7	CASSLAGGQPSYEQYF	TGTGCCAGCAGCTTAGCGGGGGGACAACCTTCCTACGAGCAGTACTTC
-	15	TRBV11-2	-	TRBJ1-3	CASSSLIGRGNTIYF	TGTGCCAGCAGCTCCCTGATTGGGAGGGGAAACACCATATATTTT
-	17	TRBV19	-	TRBJ1-1	CASSKRGGGGADTEAFF	TGTGCCAGTAGTAAAAGGGGGGGGGGGGGCGCGGACACTGAAGCTTTCTTT
-	15	TRBV29-1	many	TRBJ1-3	CSVATGTLSGNTIYF	TGCAGCGTTGCTACCGGGACCCTCTCTGGAAACACCATATATTTT
-	17	TRBV7-9	few	TRBJ2-1	CASSLAKGGYSYNEQFF	TGTGCCAGCAGCTTAGCAAAGGGGGGGTATTCCTACAATGAGCAGTTCTTC
-	14	TRBV11-3	many	TRBJ2-2	CASSPLRGDRELFF	TGTGCCAGCAGCCCACTGAGGGGGGACCGGGAGCTGTTTTTT
-	15	TRBV6-5	-	TRBJ2-1	CASSYAGTSSNEQFF	TGTGCCAGCAGTTACGCCGGGACCTCTTCAAATGAGCAGTTCTTC
-	19	TRBV11-2	many	TRBJ2-1	CASSLGYDWRGLSYNEQFF	TGTGCCAGCAGCTTAGGGTACGATTGGCGGGGCCTCTCCTACAATGAGCAGTTCTTC
TRBD2	17	TRBV20-1	many	TRBJ2-1	CSADGGSLHYPYNEQFF	TGCAGTGCCGACGGGGGGAGTCTCCATTATCCCTACAATGAGCAGTTCTTC
TRBD1	16	TRBV28	few	TRBJ1-2	CASRSAPGQGSYGYTF	TGTGCCAGCAGGTCGGCGCCGGGACAGGGGAGCTATGGCTACACCTTC
TRBD1	14	TRBV6-2/TRBV6-3	few	TRBJ2-7	CASSRDRTTYEQYF	TGTGCCAGCAGTCGGGACAGGACCACCTACGAGCAGTACTTC
TRBD1	14	TRBV12-3/TRBV12-4	few	TRBJ2-4	CASRGGQGAGIQYF	TGTGCCAGCAGGGGGGGACAGGGGGCGGGCATTCAGTACTTC
TRBD2	15	TRBV2	many	TRBJ2-1	CASSEGLAGMNEQFF	TGTGCCAGCAGTGAAGGGCTAGCGGGAATGAATGAGCAGTTCTTC
-	15	TRBV2	many	TRBJ1-2	CASSWSGQPNYGYTF	TGTGCCAGCAGTTGGTCCGGACAGCCTAACTATGGCTACACCTTC
TRBD1	16	TRBV7-6	many	TRBJ2-1	CASSRGRTGIMDEQFF	TGTGCCAGCAGCCGGGGCCGGACAGGTATTATGGATGAGCAGTTCTTC
TRBD2	17	TRBV7-9	many	TRBJ2-5	CASSPILAGGPLETQYF	TGTGCCAGCAGCCCGATTCTGGCGGGAGGGCCTTTAGAGACCCAGTACTTC
-	14	TRBV7-8	-	TRBJ2-7	CASSPSRGSYEQYF	TGTGCCAGCAGCCCCTCCAGGGGATCCTACGAGCAGTACTTC
TRBD2	16	TRBV6-2/TRBV6-3	-	TRBJ2-7	CASSYLVTGGRYEQYF	TGTGCCAGCAGTTACCTTGTCACGGGGGGGCGCTACGAGCAGTACTTC
TRBD2	17	TRBV18	many	TRBJ2-1	CASSPTARLAGGDEQFF	TGTGCCAGCTCACCGACCGCTCGACTAGCGGGAGGGGATGAGCAGTTCTTC
-	18	TRBV3-1	many	TRBJ2-1	CASSQVGGTPRGMPEQFF	TGTGCCAGCAGCCAAGTCGGTGGGACACCTCGGGGGATGCCGGAGCAGTTCTTC
TRBD2	18	TRBV3-1	many	TRBJ2-3	CASSQDGGNSGMLNTQYF	TGTGCCAGCAGCCAAGATGGGGGAAATAGCGGGATGTTAAATACGCAGTATTTT
TRBD2	14	TRBV30	many	TRBJ2-3	CAWSVSGGGDTQYF	TGTGCCTGGAGTGTAAGCGGGGGCGGAGATACGCAGTATTTT
-	11	TRBV12-3/TRBV12-4	many	TRBJ2-2	CASTQGGELFF	TGTGCCAGCACTCAGGGTGGGGAGCTGTTTTTT
-	15	TRBV6-1	many	TRBJ1-1	CASSYMTAMNTEAFF	TGTGCCAGCAGCTACATGACAGCTATGAACACTGAAGCTTTCTTT
-	13	TRBV7-9	many	TRBJ2-5	CASSFGKQETQYF	TGTGCCAGCAGCTTCGGGAAACAAGAGACCCAGTACTTC
-	12	TRBV27	-	TRBJ2-2	CASSDRTGELFF	TGTGCCAGCAGTGACCGGACCGGGGAGCTGTTTTTT
TRBD2	21	TRBV20-1	many	TRBJ2-7	CSARVYGTAGLAGGLSYEQYF	TGCAGTGCTAGAGTGTATGGGACAGCTGGACTAGCGGGAGGGTTGTCCTACGAGCAGTACTTC
-	14	TRBV18	-	TRBJ2-5	CASSPPGPEGTQYF	TGTGCCAGCTCACCCCCGGGCCCCGAGGGGACCCAGTACTTC
TRBD1	13	TRBV12-5	many	TRBJ2-7	CASGSTDRDEQYF	TGTGCTAGTGGTTCGACCGACAGGGACGAGCAGTACTTC
-	15	TRBV19	-	TRBJ2-1	CASNPLGAGLNEQFF	TGTGCCAGTAATCCTCTGGGCGCGGGACTCAATGAGCAGTTCTTC
-	11	TRBV29-1	-	TRBJ2-3	CSVLGGDTQYF	TGCAGCGTTCTCGGTGGGGATACGCAGTATTTT
-	13	TRBV3-1	many	TRBJ1-1	CASSQAWPAEAFF	TGTGCCAGCAGCCAAGCGTGGCCAGCTGAAGCTTTCTTT
-	18	TRBV15	many	TRBJ1-1	CATSRDKVPGVAYTEAFF	TGTGCCACCAGCAGAGATAAAGTTCCTGGGGTGGCGTACACTGAAGCTTTCTTT
TRBD1	19	TRBV15	-	TRBJ1-1	CATSRNQGQIVKKNTEAFF	TGTGCCACCAGCAGGAATCAGGGACAGATAGTTAAAAAGAACACTGAAGCTTTCTTT
-	13	TRBV18	many	TRBJ1-1	CASASGQNTEAFF	TGTGCCAGCGCCAGCGGGCAGAACACTGAAGCTTTCTTT
TRBD1	14	TRBV5-6	-	TRBJ2-7	CASSPGGNLYEQYF	TGTGCCAGCAGCCCAGGGGGTAATCTCTACGAGCAGTACTTC
-	13	TRBV29-1	few	TRBJ2-1	CSVRRRSYNEQFF	TGCAGCGTGAGACGGCGCTCCTACAATGAGCAGTTCTTC
TRBD2	16	TRBV6-5	many	TRBJ2-3	CASSYLAGGLTDTQYF	TGTGCCAGCAGTTACCTAGCGGGAGGTCTCACAGATACGCAGTATTTT
-	12	TRBV5-1	many	TRBJ2-7	CASSFGSTEQYF	TGCGCCAGCAGCTTCGGCAGCACCGAGCAGTACTTC
-	17	TRBV7-9	many	TRBJ2-1	CASSSPSSPSSYNEQFF	TGTGCCAGCAGCTCGCCCTCTAGCCCCAGCTCCTACAATGAGCAGTTCTTC
-	12	TRBV6-1	-	TRBJ1-2	CASSWDGEIYTF	TGTGCCAGCAGTTGGGACGGTGAAATCTACACCTTC
-	12	TRBV6-2/TRBV6-3	many	TRBJ1-4	CASSWTPEKLFF	TGTGCCAGCAGTTGGACCCCCGAAAAACTGTTTTTT
TRBD2	15	TRBV13	-	TRBJ2-3	CASRRGTSPSDTQYF	TGTGCCAGCAGACGCGGGACTAGCCCATCAGATACGCAGTATTTT
-	13	TRBV11-2	many	TRBJ1-5	CASSEHVNQPQHF	TGTGCCAGCAGCGAGCATGTAAATCAGCCCCAGCATTTT
-	12	TRBV20-1	many	TRBJ1-2	CSARSRNYGYTF	TGCAGTGCTAGGAGCAGGAACTATGGCTACACCTTC
-	14	TRBV7-2	many	TRBJ1-5	CASSLTQINQPQHF	TGTGCCAGCAGCTTAACACAGATCAATCAGCCCCAGCATTTT
TRBD1	14	TRBV4-1	-	TRBJ1-1	CASSQAGGRTEAFF	TGCGCCAGCAGCCAGGCAGGGGGTAGGACTGAAGCTTTCTTT